The entry that follows covers one T cell receptor (beta chain) sequence. This sample was taken from a study of T cells expressing NK-cell markers. Reanalyzing the 5' RACE reads, TCRdb keeps one entry per CDR3 protein, without DNA. The data show under 600,000 distinct CDR3 sequences, and the top ten clones hold 1.4%. Germline V gives CDR1 MNHEY, CDR2 SVGEGT. The CDR3 extends over 14 amino acids. The TCR originated in a woman between 45 and 60 years old in good health. The sequencing input was blood T cells: a sorted CD56 or NKG2C T cell subset, CD4+ or CD8+ T cells, or bulk PBMC T cells (not recorded which). This chain uses TRBV6-2 or TRBV6-3 with TRBJ2-7; TCRdb outputs TRBD2, but without DNA this stays unchecked. CDR3 loop: CASSYGGMEGEQYF.